This entry lists 15 T cell receptor beta chains sequenced from one sample in a study of T cell repertoires in cytomegalovirus infection. No cognate antigen is known for these TCRs. TCRdb processed the reads anew with MiXCR; each CDR3 protein has one entry. The repertoire holds some 920,000 distinct CDR3 sequences, with less than 35% as singletons. The starting material was cultured CD8+ T cells from PBMCs, obtained from culture after CMV antigen stimulation. These receptor sequences come from a human donor in good health (CMV status not recorded). Some clones in this sample may be carry-over from other donors' samples.

This clonotype was recorded a few times. The J gene is TRBJ1-2, the V gene TRBV12-3 or TRBV12-4; 8 nucleotides match TRBD1. The CDR3 length is 17 residues. Unmatched junction bases numbered 18, after V lost 8 bases and J lost 4 bases. As DNA, the CDR3 is TGTGCCAGCCAAAATCCCCTCGAGACAGGGGCAGCCTATGGCTACACCTTC. Amino acid sequence: CASQNPLETGAAYGYTF.

The chain recombines TRBV24-1 with TRBJ1-2; 9 bases align to TRBD1. With 3 bases clipped from V and 2 bases from J, the junction kept 6 bases outside the gene matches. The CDR3 covers 16 residues. Germline V CDR1 and CDR2: KGHDR, SFDVKD. The DNA of the CDR3 is TGTGCCACCAGTGATACCTCGACAGGGGGGAACTATGGCTACACCTTC. It encodes CATSDTSTGGNYGYTF.

This sequence joins TRBV6-2 or TRBV6-3 and TRBJ1-5, with 7 bases fitting TRBD1. Germline lookup yields CDR1 MNHEY and CDR2 SVGEGT. The trim removed 7 bases at V and 1 base at J, leaving 7 bases unmatched. The length of the CDR3 is 15 residues. The CDR3 here is CASTNRQGSNQPQHF. The CDR3 DNA reads TGTGCCAGCACGAATAGACAGGGAAGCAATCAGCCCCAGCATTTT.

This rearrangement joins TRBV5-1 to TRBJ2-7; D remains ambiguous. The CDR3 loop spans 15 amino acids. Germline values: CDR1 SGHRS, CDR2 YFSETQ. Trimming took off 2 bases at V and 3 bases at J, with 15 bases between the two ends. The CDR3 region has the DNA TGCGCCAGCAGCTTCGTCCCAGGTCTACACTACGAGCAGTACTTC. It specifies CASSFVPGLHYEQYF.

In this sample, this clonotype turned up once. The chain uses TRBV6-5 and TRBJ2-1; 10 bases agree with TRBD2. This CDR3 has 17 amino acids. The V segment lost 3 bases and the J segment 4 bases; nucleotides outside the gene matches: 9. CDR1 MNHEY and CDR2 SVGAGI come from the germline V gene. This CDR3 is CASSYGSGGTKYNEQFF. For the CDR3, the DNA is TGTGCCAGCAGTTATGGTAGCGGGGGGACCAAGTACAATGAGCAGTTCTTC.

The J gene is TRBJ1-3, the V gene TRBV27; no clear D. The CDR3 length is 15 residues. CDR1 MNHEY and CDR2 SMNVEV come from the germline V gene (reference sequence). With 2 bases removed from V and 0 bases from J, the gap between germline ends came to 8 bases. Written as DNA, the CDR3 is TGTGCCAGCAGTTTACTCCCAAGCTCTGGAAACACCATATATTTT. As protein: CASSLLPSSGNTIYF.

On this clonotype itself: One end of the junction does not line up with germline, which may come from a read error. The chain carries TRBV28 and TRBJ2-1; perhaps TRBD1 as D (6 bases). The CDR3 loop spans 15 amino acids. Germline CDR1 reads MDHEN; CDR2 reads SYDVKM. CDR3 amino acids: CVSSLSGDLYNEQFF. In DNA form, the CDR3 reads TGTGTCAGCAGTTTGTCAGGGGACCTGTACAATGAGCAGTTCTTC.

This clonotype occurred a few times. The chain uses TRBV28 and TRBJ2-3; the D gene is possibly TRBD1 (6 bases). From germline, CDR1 is MDHEN and CDR2 SYDVKM. The V and J ends lost 4 bases and 2 bases respectively, with 10 bases between them. The CDR3 extends over 14 amino acids. The CDR3 DNA is TGTGCCAGCAGTTGGGACACTAACACAGATACGCAGTATTTT. Amino acid sequence: CASSWDTNTDTQYF. The whole variable domain, filled in from reference TRBV28 and TRBJ2-3, reads DVKVTQSSRYLVKRTGEKVFLECVQDMDHENMFWYRQDPGLGLRLIYFSYDVKMKEKGDIPEGYSVSREKKERFSLILESASTNQTSMYLCASSWDTNTDTQYFGPGTRLTVL.

This clonotype was detected ten times or more. The chain uses TRBV19 and TRBJ2-2; 9 nucleotides match TRBD2. Germline values: CDR1 LNHDA, CDR2 SQIVND (reference sequence). CDR3 size: 17 residues. Trimming took 9 bases from V and 5 from J; bases not matched to a gene: 16. The CDR3 loop reads CASKTLAGGRLTGELFF. CDR3 DNA sequence: TGTGCCAGCAAGACACTTGCGGGGGGGCGTCTAACCGGGGAGCTGTTTTTT.

V and J are TRBV9 and TRBJ2-1; 8 bases line up with TRBD1. The J segment lost 1 base and the V segment lost 4 bases, leaving 10 bases of the junction unmatched. The CDR3 spans 17 residues. Germline loops: CDR1 SGDLS, CDR2 YYNGEE. For the CDR3, the DNA is TGTGCCAGCAGCCTGAGGACAGGGCTCGAGTCCTACAATGAGCAGTTCTTC. It is translated as CASSLRTGLESYNEQFF.

The chain employs TRBV19 and TRBJ2-3, with TRBD1 matching 9 bases. The CDR3 is 16 residues long. J lost 2 bases, V lost 3 bases, and 6 bases had no gene match. Germline values: CDR1 LNHDA, CDR2 SQIVND (reference sequence). The CDR3 is CASSILDRGFTDTQYF. The CDR3 DNA sequence: TGTGCCAGTAGTATCTTGGACAGGGGATTCACAGATACGCAGTATTTT.

The chain links TRBV27 to TRBJ2-3, with TRBD2 matching over 7 bases. This CDR3 comprises 16 residues. The V and J ends lost 5 bases and 6 bases, in that order; junction bases with no gene match: 14. Looked up from germline, CDR1 is MNHEY and CDR2 is SMNVEV (reference sequence). CDR3 in DNA: TGTGCCAGCAGTCCAAGTGCGGGGGACTATGGGGATACGCAGTATTTT. This gives the protein CASSPSAGDYGDTQYF.

The chain is built from TRBV6-2 or TRBV6-3 and TRBJ1-1; D not certain. V was clipped by 11 bases and J by 6 bases, with 16 bases between them. This CDR3 is 12 amino acids long. Germline loops: CDR1 MNHEY, CDR2 SVGEGT. This CDR3 reads CAAGRAYAEAFF. The CDR3 DNA reads TGTGCCGCTGGGAGGGCGTACGCTGAAGCTTTCTTT.

V is TRBV7-4 and J is TRBJ1-4; D is unresolved. This CDR3 comprises 15 residues. Per the germline V gene, CDR1 is SGHVT and CDR2 is SQSDAQ. Trimming removed 5 bases from V and 8 bases from J, with 18 bases in between. The CDR3 sequence: CASSPPPGPGEKLFF. Written as DNA, the CDR3 is TGTGCCAGCAGCCCCCCGCCCGGGCCGGGGGAAAAACTGTTTTTT.

This clonotype was seen a few times. The chain employs TRBV10-3 and TRBJ1-2, with unresolved D. This CDR3 is 12 amino acids long. CDR1 is ENHRY and CDR2 is SYGVKD in the germline V gene. The V end was cut by 2 bases, the J end by 8 bases, with 9 bases between. DNA of the CDR3: TGTGCCATCAGTGAGGTACGGGAGGGCTACACCTTC. As protein: CAISEVREGYTF.